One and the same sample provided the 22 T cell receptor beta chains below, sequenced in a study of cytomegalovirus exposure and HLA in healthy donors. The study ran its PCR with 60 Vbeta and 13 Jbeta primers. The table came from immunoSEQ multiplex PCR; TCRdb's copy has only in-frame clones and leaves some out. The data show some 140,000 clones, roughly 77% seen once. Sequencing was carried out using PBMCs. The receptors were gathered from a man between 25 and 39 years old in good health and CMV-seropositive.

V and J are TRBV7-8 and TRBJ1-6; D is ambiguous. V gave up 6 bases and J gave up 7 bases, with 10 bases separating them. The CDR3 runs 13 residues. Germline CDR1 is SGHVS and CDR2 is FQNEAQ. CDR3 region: CASSEESNSPLHF. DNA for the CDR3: TGTGCCAGCAGTGAGGAGTCCAATTCACCCCTCCACTTT.

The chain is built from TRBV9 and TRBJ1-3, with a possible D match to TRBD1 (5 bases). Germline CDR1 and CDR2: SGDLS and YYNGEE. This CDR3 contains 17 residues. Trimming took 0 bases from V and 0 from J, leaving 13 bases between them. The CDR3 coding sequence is TGTGCCAGCAGCGTAGTGGCCAGGGAAACCTCTGGAAACACCATATATTTT. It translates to CASSVVARETSGNTIYF.

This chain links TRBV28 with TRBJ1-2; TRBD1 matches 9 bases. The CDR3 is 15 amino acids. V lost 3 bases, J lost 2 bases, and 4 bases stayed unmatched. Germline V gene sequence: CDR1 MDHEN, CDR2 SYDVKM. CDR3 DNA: TGTGCCAGCAGTTTGGGTGGACAGGGGAACTATGGCTACACCTTC. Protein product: CASSLGGQGNYGYTF.

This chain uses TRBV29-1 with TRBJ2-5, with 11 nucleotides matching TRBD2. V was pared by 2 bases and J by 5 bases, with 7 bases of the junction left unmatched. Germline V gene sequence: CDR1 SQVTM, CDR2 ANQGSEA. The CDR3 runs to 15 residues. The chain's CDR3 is CSVERIAGGQETQYF. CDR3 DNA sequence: TGCAGCGTTGAAAGGATAGCGGGAGGGCAGGAGACCCAGTACTTC.

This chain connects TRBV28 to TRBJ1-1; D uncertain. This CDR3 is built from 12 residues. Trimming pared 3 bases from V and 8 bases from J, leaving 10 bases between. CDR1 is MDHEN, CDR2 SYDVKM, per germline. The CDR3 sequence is CASSFMGREAFF. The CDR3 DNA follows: TGTGCCAGCAGTTTTATGGGGAGAGAAGCTTTCTTT.

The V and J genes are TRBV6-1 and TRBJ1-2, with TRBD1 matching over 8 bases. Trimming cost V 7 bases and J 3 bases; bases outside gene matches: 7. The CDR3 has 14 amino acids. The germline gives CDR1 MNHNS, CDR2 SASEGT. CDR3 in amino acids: CASKPRGLDYGYTF. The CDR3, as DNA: TGTGCCAGCAAACCCAGGGGGCTGGACTATGGCTACACCTTC.

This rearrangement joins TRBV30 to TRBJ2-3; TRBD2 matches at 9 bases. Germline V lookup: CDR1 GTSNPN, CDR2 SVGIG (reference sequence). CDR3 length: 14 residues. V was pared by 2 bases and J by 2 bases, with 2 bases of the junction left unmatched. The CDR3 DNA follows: TGTGCCTGGAGTCTAGCGGGGTTCACAGATACGCAGTATTTT. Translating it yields CAWSLAGFTDTQYF.

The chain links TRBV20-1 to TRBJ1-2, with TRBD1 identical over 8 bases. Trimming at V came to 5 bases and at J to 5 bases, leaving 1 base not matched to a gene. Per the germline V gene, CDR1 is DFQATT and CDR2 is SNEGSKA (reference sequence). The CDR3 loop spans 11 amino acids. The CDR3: CSARTGYGYTF. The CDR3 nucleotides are TGCAGTGCTCGGACAGGGTATGGCTACACCTTC.

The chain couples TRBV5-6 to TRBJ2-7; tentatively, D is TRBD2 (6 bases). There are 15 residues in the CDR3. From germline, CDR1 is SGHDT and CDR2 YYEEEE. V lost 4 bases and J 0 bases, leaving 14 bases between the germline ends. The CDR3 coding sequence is TGTGCCAGCAGCCTCAGTGGGGGGAGCTCCTACGAGCAGTACTTC. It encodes CASSLSGGSSYEQYF.

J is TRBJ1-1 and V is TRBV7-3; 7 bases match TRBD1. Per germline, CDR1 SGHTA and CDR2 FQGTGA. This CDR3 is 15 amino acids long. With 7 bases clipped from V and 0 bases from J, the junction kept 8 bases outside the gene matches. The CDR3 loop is CASTPGTVLNTEAFF. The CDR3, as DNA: TGTGCCAGCACTCCCGGGACAGTCTTGAACACTGAAGCTTTCTTT.

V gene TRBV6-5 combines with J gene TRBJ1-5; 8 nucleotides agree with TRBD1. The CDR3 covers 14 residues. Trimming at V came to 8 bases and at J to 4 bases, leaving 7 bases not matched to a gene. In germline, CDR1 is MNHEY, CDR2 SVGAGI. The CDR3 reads CASGPDRGNQPQHF. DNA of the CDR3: TGTGCCAGCGGGCCCGACAGGGGAAATCAGCCCCAGCATTTT.

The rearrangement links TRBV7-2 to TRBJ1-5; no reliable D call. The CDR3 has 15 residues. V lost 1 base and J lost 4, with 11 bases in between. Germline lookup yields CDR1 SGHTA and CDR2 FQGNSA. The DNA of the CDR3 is TGTGCCAGCAGCTTAGGGGCAGCGGGGAATCAGCCCCAGCATTTT. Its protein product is CASSLGAAGNQPQHF.

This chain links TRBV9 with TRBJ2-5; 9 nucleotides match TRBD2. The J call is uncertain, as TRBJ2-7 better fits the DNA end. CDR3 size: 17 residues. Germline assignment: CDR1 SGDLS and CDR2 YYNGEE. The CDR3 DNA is TGTGCCAGCAGCGTAGATGGGCTAGCGGGGAGCCCCTACGAGCAGTACTTC. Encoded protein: CASSVDGLAGSPYEQYF.

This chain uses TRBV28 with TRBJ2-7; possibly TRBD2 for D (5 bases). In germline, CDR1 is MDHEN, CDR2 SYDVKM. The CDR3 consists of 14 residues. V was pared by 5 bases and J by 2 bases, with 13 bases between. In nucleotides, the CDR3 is TGTGCCAGCAGTACGCGGACTCTGCCCTACGAGCAGTACTTC. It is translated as CASSTRTLPYEQYF. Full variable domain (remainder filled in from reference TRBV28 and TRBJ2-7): DVKVTQSSRYLVKRTGEKVFLECVQDMDHENMFWYRQDPGLGLRLIYFSYDVKMKEKGDIPEGYSVSREKKERFSLILESASTNQTSMYLCASSTRTLPYEQYFGPGTRLTVT.

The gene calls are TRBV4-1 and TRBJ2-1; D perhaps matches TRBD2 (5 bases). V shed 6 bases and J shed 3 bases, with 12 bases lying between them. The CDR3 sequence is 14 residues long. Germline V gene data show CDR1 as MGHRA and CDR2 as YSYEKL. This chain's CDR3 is CASRSLRDYNEQFF. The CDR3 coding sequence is TGCGCCAGCAGGTCGCTCCGGGACTACAATGAGCAGTTCTTC.

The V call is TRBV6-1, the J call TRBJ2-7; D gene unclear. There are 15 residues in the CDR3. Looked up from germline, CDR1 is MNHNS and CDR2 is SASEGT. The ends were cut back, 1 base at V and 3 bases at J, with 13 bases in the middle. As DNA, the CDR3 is TGTGCCAGCAGTGAAGATCCGACTGCCCTCTACGAGCAGTACTTC. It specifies CASSEDPTALYEQYF.

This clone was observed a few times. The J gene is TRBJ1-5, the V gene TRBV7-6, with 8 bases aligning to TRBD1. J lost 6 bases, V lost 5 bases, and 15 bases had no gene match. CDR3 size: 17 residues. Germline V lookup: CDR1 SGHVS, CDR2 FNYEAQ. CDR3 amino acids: CASSLGPGTGEVQPQHF. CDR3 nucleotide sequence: TGTGCCAGCAGCCTGGGGCCCGGGACAGGAGAGGTTCAGCCCCAGCATTTT.

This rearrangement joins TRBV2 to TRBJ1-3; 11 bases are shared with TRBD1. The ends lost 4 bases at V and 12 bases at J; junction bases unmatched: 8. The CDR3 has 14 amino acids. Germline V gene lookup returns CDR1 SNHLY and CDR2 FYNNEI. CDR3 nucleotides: TGTGCCAGCAGTGTAGGACAGGGGGCCGTTATCATATATTTT. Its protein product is CASSVGQGAVIIYF. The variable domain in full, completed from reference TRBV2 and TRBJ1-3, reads EPEVTQTPSHQVTQMGQEVILRCVPISNHLYFYWYRQILGQKVEFLVSFYNNEISEKSEIFDDQFSVERPDGSNFTLKIRSTKLEDSAMYFCASSVGQGAVIIYFGEGSWLTVV.

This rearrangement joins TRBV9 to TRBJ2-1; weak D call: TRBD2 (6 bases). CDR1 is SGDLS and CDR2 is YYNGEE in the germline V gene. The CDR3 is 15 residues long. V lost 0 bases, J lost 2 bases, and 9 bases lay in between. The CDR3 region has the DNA TGTGCCAGCAGCGTAGCGGGACTTGCCTACAATGAGCAGTTCTTC. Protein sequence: CASSVAGLAYNEQFF.

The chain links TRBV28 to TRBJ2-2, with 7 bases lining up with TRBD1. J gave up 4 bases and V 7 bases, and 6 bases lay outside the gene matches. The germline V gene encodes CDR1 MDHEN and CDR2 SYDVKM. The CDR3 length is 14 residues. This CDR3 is CASTLTGSTGELFF. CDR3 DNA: TGTGCCAGCACCCTGACAGGGTCCACCGGGGAGCTGTTTTTT.

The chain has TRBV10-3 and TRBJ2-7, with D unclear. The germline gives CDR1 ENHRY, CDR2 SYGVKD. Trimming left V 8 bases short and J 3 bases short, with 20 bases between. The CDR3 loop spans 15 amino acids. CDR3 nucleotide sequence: TGTGCCATCGGTGGGTCAGAGCCTGCCCTCTACGAGCAGTACTTC. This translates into CAIGGSEPALYEQYF.

The CDR3 loop reads CASSLGGQVGELFF. DNA for the CDR3: TGTGCCAGCAGTTTAGGGGGACAGGTCGGGGAGCTGTTTTTT. The gene calls are TRBV28 and TRBJ2-2, with 8 nucleotides matching TRBD1. V trimming: 2 bases; J trimming: 7 bases; junction bases outside the gene matches: 3. Germline CDR1 reads MDHEN; CDR2 reads SYDVKM. The CDR3 has 14 amino acids.